Listed below are T cell receptor beta chains from one sample, sequenced in a study of blood T cell repertoires in COVID-19. Assay used: immunoSEQ multiplex PCR; TCRdb lists only in-frame clones, some missing. Among roughly 240,000 clones, about 87% were seen once, and the ten largest hold 2.5% to 3%. Specimen: PBMCs or T cells enriched from blood (not recorded which). The receptors stem from a young woman with acute COVID-19. The CDR3 runs from the conserved cysteine through the conserved F or W. A D gene is named only where the DNA matches it firmly. The size field is filled for only some rows; it gives once, few, many or a size class.

clone_size | j_call | v_call | d_call | cdr3_nt | cdr3_aa
. | TRBJ2-7 | TRBV5-1 | TRBD1 | TGCGCCAGCGGGACAGGGACGTCCTACGAGCAGTACTTC | CASGTGTSYEQYF
. | TRBJ1-1 | TRBV6-5 | . | TGTGCCAGCAGTCGGCCGGGACACAAGAACACTGAAGCTTTCTTT | CASSRPGHKNTEAFF
. | TRBJ2-7 | TRBV13 | . | TGTGCCAGCAGCCTCGACAGATCCGAGCAGTACTTC | CASSLDRSEQYF
. | TRBJ1-4 | TRBV12-3/TRBV12-4 | . | TGTGCCAGCAAATCCCTTAATGAAAAACTGTTTTTT | CASKSLNEKLFF
. | TRBJ1-1 | TRBV7-9 | TRBD1 | TGTGCCAGCGGTGGGACAGCGAACACTGAAGCTTTCTTT | CASGGTANTEAFF
. | TRBJ1-2 | TRBV5-1 | TRBD1 | TGCGCCAGCAGCTTACAAATGACAGGGGGCCAGGGCTACACCTTC | CASSLQMTGGQGYTF
. | TRBJ1-1 | TRBV2 | . | TGTGCCAGCGAAGGGGGTTACACTGAAGCTTTCTTT | CASEGGYTEAFF
. | TRBJ2-5 | TRBV6-5 | . | TGTGCCAGCAGTTACTCGAATGGGCTGCAGAAAGAGACCCAGTACTTC | CASSYSNGLQKETQYF
once | TRBJ2-1 | TRBV30 | TRBD2 | TGTGCCTGGAGCCCGGGACTAGGGACTGATGAGCAGTTCTTC | CAWSPGLGTDEQFF
few | TRBJ2-7 | TRBV6-5 | TRBD1 | TGTGCCAGCAGGAATGACAGGGGTTCTTACGAGCAGTACTTC | CASRNDRGSYEQYF
. | TRBJ2-2 | TRBV5-6 | . | TGTGCCAGCAGCTTGCTCACAGCTGAGTTCAACACCGGGGAGCTGTTTTTT | CASSLLTAEFNTGELFF
few | TRBJ1-5 | TRBV7-8 | TRBD1 | TGTGCCAGCAGTCGCGACAGGGGAGAGCAGCCCCAGCATTTT | CASSRDRGEQPQHF
. | TRBJ1-2 | TRBV7-2 | TRBD1 | TGTGCCAGCAGCCCCACAGGGGGCGGGAGCTATGGCTACACCTTC | CASSPTGGGSYGYTF
once | TRBJ1-5 | TRBV18 | . | TGTGCCAGCTCAGGCGGACACCTTAGCAATCAGCCCCAGCATTTT | CASSGGHLSNQPQHF
. | TRBJ2-2 | TRBV3-1/TRBV3-2 | . | TGTGCCAGCAGCCCAAATAGCCCTATGACGACCGGGGAGCTGTTTTTT | CASSPNSPMTTGELFF